This T cell receptor (beta chain) originates from a study of immune cell composition in non-small cell lung cancer. Sequencing was performed with immunoSEQ multiplex PCR; in TCRdb, only in-frame clones are kept and a portion is missing. Here the sample spans 1,500 to 2,000 clones, about four fifths being singletons. Normal lung was taken at the farthest possible site, at least 3 cm from tumour. This clone was seen a handful of times. This CDR3 comprises 14 residues. Deletions cut 0 bases from V and 1 base from J, with 5 bases between. Germline CDR1 and CDR2: SGHRS and YFSETQ. The V gene is TRBV5-1, the J gene TRBJ1-3; D is ambiguous. Sequencing input: non-adjacent lung tissue. This TCR derives from a human donor with non-small cell lung cancer. The CDR3 loop is CASSLEHSGNTIYF. CDR3 in DNA: TGCGCCAGCAGCTTGGAACATTCTGGAAACACCATATATTTT.